Described below is a single T cell receptor beta chain sequence and its context. Its antigen is as yet unknown. TCRdb's copy holds only in-frame clones and misses some; the assay was immunoSEQ multiplex PCR. Of tens of thousands of clones listed, around 80% are singletons. The sample is drawn from a study of T cell clones after liver transplantation. Across the study: Post-transplant blood was tracked for graft-donor-reactive T cell clones identified in a pre-transplant mixed lymphocyte reaction. At least one year of complete immunosuppression withdrawal without enzymes over twice normal defined tolerance. Blood was drawn pre-transplant, before withdrawal, and after full or failed withdrawal. Study results and caveats: Low donor cell numbers restricted donor-reactive repertoire measurement in a couple of subjects.

Trimming shortened V by 4 bases and J by 7 bases, and 12 bases separated the two germline ends. Germline-derived CDR1 and CDR2 are SGHRS and YFSETQ. The CDR3 is 14 amino acids. The rearrangement uses TRBV5-1 and TRBJ1-6, with D perhaps TRBD1 (6 bases). Material: CD4+ T cells from blood, obtained less than 50 months after liver transplant. This TCR came from a human patient who received a liver transplant. A share of the T cells may be of graft donor origin. The CDR3, as DNA: TGCGCCAGCAGCGTTAACAGGGCAAATTCACCCCTCCACTTT. It is translated as CASSVNRANSPLHF.